Following are 2 T cell receptor beta chains from one sample sequenced in a study of blood T cell repertoires in COVID-19 (dated by TCRdb to the early 2020s). Library creation used the immunoSEQ multiplex PCR assay. TCRdb holds this immuneACCESS table with in-frame rearrangements only. Some clones are missing; in checked studies, unresolved V genes explain under half, and the rest has no known cause. This sample has 9,000 to 10,000 clones in its table, and around 81% of those were observed once. The ten largest clones add up to over 30% of the sample. The sequencing input was peripheral blood. All receptors derive from a human donor in a cohort sampled during active COVID-19.

The chain employs TRBV9 and TRBJ2-7, with D perhaps matching TRBD2 (6 bases). In germline, CDR1 is SGDLS, CDR2 YYNGEE. Between the trimmed V and J ends, which lost 0 bases and 2 bases, there was a span of 12 bases. The CDR3 runs to 15 residues. The chain's CDR3 is CASSVGPGETYEQYF. CDR3 nucleotides: TGTGCCAGCAGCGTAGGTCCGGGGGAGACCTACGAGCAGTACTTC.

This rearrangement joins TRBV20-1 to TRBJ1-5; perhaps TRBD1 as D (6 bases). V was pared by 3 bases and J by 3 bases, with 12 bases between. This CDR3 contains 14 residues. Germline CDR1 DFQATT, CDR2 SNEGSKA (reference sequence). The CDR3 sequence is CSASGPGDNQPQHF. The CDR3 nucleotides read TGCAGTGCTAGTGGTCCAGGGGACAATCAGCCCCAGCATTTT.